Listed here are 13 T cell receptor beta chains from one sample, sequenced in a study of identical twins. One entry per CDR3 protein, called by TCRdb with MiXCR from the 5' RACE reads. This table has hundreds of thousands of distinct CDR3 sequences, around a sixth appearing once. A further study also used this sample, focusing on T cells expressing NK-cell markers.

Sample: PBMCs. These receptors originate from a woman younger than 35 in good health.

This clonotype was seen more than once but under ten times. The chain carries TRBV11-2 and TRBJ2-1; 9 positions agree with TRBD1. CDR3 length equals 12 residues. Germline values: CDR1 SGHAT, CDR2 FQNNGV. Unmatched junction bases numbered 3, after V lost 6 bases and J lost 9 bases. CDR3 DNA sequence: TGTGCCAGCAGGGGGACAGGGATTGAGCAGTTCTTC. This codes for CASRGTGIEQFF.

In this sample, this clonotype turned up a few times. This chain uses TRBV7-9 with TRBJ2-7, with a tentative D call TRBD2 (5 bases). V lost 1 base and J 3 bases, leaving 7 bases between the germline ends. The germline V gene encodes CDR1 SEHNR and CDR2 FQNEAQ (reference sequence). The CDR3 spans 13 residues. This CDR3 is CASSLEADYEQYF. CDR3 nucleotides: TGTGCCAGCAGCTTAGAAGCGGACTACGAGCAGTACTTC.

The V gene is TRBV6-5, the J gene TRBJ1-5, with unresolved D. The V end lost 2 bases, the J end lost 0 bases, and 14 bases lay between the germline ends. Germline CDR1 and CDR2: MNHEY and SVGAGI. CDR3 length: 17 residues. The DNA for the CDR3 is TGTGCCAGCAGTTACCCCGGAGCGGAGTATAGCAATCAGCCCCAGCATTTT. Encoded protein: CASSYPGAEYSNQPQHF.

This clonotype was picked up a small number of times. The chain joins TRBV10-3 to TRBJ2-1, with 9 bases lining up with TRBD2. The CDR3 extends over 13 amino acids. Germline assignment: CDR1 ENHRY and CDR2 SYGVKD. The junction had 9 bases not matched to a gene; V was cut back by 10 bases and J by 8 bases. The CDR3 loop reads CATVASGEYEQFF. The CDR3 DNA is TGTGCCACCGTCGCTAGCGGGGAGTATGAGCAGTTCTTC.

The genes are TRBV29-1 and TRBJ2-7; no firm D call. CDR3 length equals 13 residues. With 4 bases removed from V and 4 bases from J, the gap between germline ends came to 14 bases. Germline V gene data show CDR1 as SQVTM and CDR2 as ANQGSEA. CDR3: CSVGVHPSYEQYF. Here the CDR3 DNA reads TGCAGCGTTGGTGTGCACCCTAGTTACGAGCAGTACTTC.

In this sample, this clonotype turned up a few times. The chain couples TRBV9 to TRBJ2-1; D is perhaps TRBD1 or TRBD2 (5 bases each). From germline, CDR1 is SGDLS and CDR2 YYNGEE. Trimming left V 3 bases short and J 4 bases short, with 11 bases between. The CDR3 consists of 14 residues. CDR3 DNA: TGTGCCAGCAGCGCCCGAGGGGTATACAATGAGCAGTTCTTC. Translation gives CASSARGVYNEQFF.

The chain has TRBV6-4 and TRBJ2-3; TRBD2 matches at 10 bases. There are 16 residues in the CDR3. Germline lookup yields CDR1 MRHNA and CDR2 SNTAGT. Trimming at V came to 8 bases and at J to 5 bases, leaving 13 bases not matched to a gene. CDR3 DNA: TGTGCCAGCGCAACTAGCGGGGCCCGAGGGGGAGATACGCAGTATTTT. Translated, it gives CASATSGARGGDTQYF.

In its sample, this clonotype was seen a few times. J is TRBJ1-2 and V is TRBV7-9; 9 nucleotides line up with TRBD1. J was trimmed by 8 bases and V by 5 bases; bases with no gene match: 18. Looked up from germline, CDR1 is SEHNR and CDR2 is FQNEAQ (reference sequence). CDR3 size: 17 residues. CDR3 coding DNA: TGTGCCAGCAGCCCCACCCAGACAGGGGGAGTTACTTGGGGCTACACCTTC. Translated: CASSPTQTGGVTWGYTF.

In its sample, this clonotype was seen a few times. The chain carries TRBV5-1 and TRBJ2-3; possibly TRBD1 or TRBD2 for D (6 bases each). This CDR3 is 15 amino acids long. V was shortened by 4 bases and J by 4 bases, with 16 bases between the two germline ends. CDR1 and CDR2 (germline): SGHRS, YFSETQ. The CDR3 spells CASSRSWGAPDTQYF. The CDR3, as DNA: TGCGCCAGCAGCCGGAGCTGGGGGGCCCCAGATACGCAGTATTTT.

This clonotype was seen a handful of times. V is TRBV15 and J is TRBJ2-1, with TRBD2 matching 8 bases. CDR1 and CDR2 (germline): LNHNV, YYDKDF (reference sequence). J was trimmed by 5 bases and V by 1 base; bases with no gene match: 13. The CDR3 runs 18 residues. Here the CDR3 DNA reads TGTGCCACCAGCAGAGTCGGCCTCGGGGGGGGGAATAACAATGAGCAGTTCTTC. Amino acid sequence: CATSRVGLGGGNNNEQFF.

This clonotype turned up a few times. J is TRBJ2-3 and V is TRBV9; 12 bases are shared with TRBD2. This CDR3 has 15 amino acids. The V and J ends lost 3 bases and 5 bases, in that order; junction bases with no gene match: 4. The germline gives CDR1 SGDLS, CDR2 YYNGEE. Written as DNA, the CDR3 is TGTGCCAGCAGCGGAAGACTAGCGGGAGAAGATACGCAGTATTTT. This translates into CASSGRLAGEDTQYF.

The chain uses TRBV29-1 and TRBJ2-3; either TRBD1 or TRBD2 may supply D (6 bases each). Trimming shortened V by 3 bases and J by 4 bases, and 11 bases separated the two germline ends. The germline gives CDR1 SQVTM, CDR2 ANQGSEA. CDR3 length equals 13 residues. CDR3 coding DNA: TGCAGCGTTGAGGAGGGGGAGGCAGATACGCAGTATTTT. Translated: CSVEEGEADTQYF.

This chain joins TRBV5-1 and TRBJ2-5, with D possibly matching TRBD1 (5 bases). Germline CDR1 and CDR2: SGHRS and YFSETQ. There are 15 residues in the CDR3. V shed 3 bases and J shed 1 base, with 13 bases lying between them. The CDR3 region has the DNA TGCGCCAGCAGCTCCTCAAGTGGGGCCCAAGAGACCCAGTACTTC. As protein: CASSSSSGAQETQYF.